This entry features one TCR beta chain sequence. The authors' processing: For nucleated cells, counts were estimated from reference gene primer amplification. Method: immunoSEQ multiplex PCR; TCRdb's copy keeps in-frame clones and lacks some. The V and J calls and clone size are taken from that table; D and trimming were inferred from the DNA. The table lists some 260,000 clones, approximately 91% of them singletons. The sample belongs to a study of blood T cell repertoires in COVID-19. Study-level information: Acute-phase and convalescent COVID-19 samples originated in the United States, Italy and Spain.

The CDR3 totals 19 residues. The chain couples TRBV21-1 to TRBJ2-6; TRBD1 reflects the table's D call only, with no check against the DNA. TRBV21-1 is shown as a pseudogene. This receptor was taken from a woman younger than 45 with acute or convalescent COVID-19. Specimen: peripheral blood. The CDR3 nucleotides read TGTGCCAGCAGCAAGGCGTTGGACACTGGTCGCTCTGGGGCCAACGTCCTGACTTTC. Protein: CASSKALDTGRSGANVLTF.